What follows is one T cell receptor (beta chain) and its context. The antigen is unknown. These data come from a study of early T cells in non-severe SARS-CoV-2 infection. About the research overall: Sequenced bulk RNA came from whole blood that was unsorted, and chains were unpaired. Broader study findings: Private and CD4 specificities were missed by VDJdb matching, skewed to anti-spike CD8.

The TCR library protocol attached unique molecular identifiers to the individual cDNA molecules. Using its own MiXCR run on the 5' RACE reads, TCRdb lists one record per CDR3 protein. This table holds just under 65,000 distinct CDR3 sequences, more than 5.5% found once. This CDR3 contains 13 residues. Trimming left V 2 bases short and J 8 bases short, with 9 bases between. The specimen comprised whole blood, sampled at baseline. The TCR sequence derives from an adult who was a healthcare worker with PCR-confirmed SARS-CoV-2 infection or an uninfected control (not recorded which). The chain links TRBV12-3 or TRBV12-4 to TRBJ2-2; no firm D call. The CDR3 coding sequence is TGTGCCAGCAGTTTAAGGGTTAGGGGGGAGCTGTTTTTT. Its translation is CASSLRVRGELFF.